This T cell receptor (beta chain) was recovered during a study of blood T cell repertoires in COVID-19. Study-wide context: COVID-19 samples from acute and convalescent phases originated in the United States, Italy and Spain.

The CDR3 spans 16 residues. With 3 bases clipped from V and 3 bases from J, the junction kept 9 bases outside the gene matches. The V gene's germline CDR1 is MDHEN and CDR2 SYDVKM. Authors' data handling: Amplification of reference gene primers was used by the study to estimate nucleated cell counts. Clones were read by immunoSEQ multiplex PCR, and TCRdb kept only the in-frame ones, dropping some. The V and J calls and clone size are taken from that table; D and trimming were inferred from the DNA. The sample lists approximately 220,000 clones, approximately 82% occurring once. The V and J genes are TRBV28 and TRBJ2-7; 9 bases line up with TRBD1. This clonotype was sampled from a woman between 50 and 59 years old with acute or convalescent COVID-19. The sequencing input was peripheral blood. The CDR3 DNA reads TGTGCCAGCAGTTTTCGGGTGACAGGGGGTCGCTACGAGCAGTACTTC. Encoded protein: CASSFRVTGGRYEQYF.